This T cell receptor beta chain was observed in a study of T cell responses to AZD1222 COVID-19 vaccine. Study-wide points: There were mostly white British donors and more females than males, and clonal diversity was possibly underestimated. Spike-spanning, vaccine-associated CD4 TCRs were dominant at 160-218 and 743-854. At baseline, just a handful of AZD1222 recipients tested seropositive.

The V end was cut by 1 base, the J end by 6 bases, with 12 bases between. In germline, CDR1 is SQVTM, CDR2 ANQGSEA. This CDR3 spans 13 amino acids. On this clone: The antigen remains unidentified.

Profiling relied on immunoSEQ multiplex PCR, and the TCRdb table lists in-frame clones only, not all of them. The sample consists of 80,000 or so clones, roughly 85% of them appearing once. The source was peripheral blood, collected on day 0 of AZD1222 vaccination. The sequence was collected from an adult in good health. J is TRBJ1-2 and V is TRBV29-1; D is perhaps TRBD1 (5 bases). DNA for the CDR3: TGCAGCGTTGAAGGTCTAGGAGGGGATGGCTACACCTTC. Amino acids: CSVEGLGGDGYTF.